Listed below are T cell receptor beta chains from one sample, sequenced in a study of shared T cell receptors in the human thymus. Sequencing was performed with immunoSEQ multiplex PCR; in TCRdb, only in-frame clones are kept and a portion is missing. The sample holds some 660,000 clones, about 89% seen once. The data also belong to a second study, concerning human thymus T cells.

The sample comprised thymocytes. These receptors were taken from a boy less than two years old with a congenital heart defect. Each CDR3 is given with its conserved first and last residue. D genes are given only for firm matches. Clone size, where shown, is once, few, many, or a class for clones that have expanded.

size	J	D	V	CDR3	DNA
-	TRBJ2-7	-	TRBV6-5	CASSYASSYEQYF	TGTGCCAGCAGTTACGCCAGCTCCTACGAGCAGTACTTC
once	TRBJ2-1	-	TRBV5-6	CASSLLMKPYNEQFF	TGTGCCAGCAGCTTGCTAATGAAACCATACAATGAGCAGTTCTTC
-	TRBJ2-4	-	TRBV9	CASSPREDRGIQYF	TGTGCCAGCAGCCCCCGTGAGGATCGGGGCATTCAGTACTTC
-	TRBJ1-2	-	TRBV13	CASSLQGTGYGYTF	TGTGCCAGCAGCTTACAGGGGACCGGCTATGGCTACACCTTC
-	TRBJ2-7	-	TRBV28	CASSSRLLTSYEQYF	TGTGCCAGCAGCTCCCGGTTGTTAACCTCCTACGAGCAGTACTTC
-	TRBJ1-2	TRBD1	TRBV14	CASRRTGGNYGYTF	TGTGCCAGCAGAAGGACAGGAGGAAACTATGGCTACACCTTC
-	TRBJ1-1	-	TRBV27	CASSSLRGPLFAFF	TGTGCCAGCAGCTCACTGCGGGGCCCCCTTTTCGCTTTCTTT
-	TRBJ2-6	TRBD1	TRBV5-4	CASSAPPRDRGTGANVLTF	TGTGCCAGCAGCGCCCCACCCCGGGACAGGGGAACTGGGGCCAACGTCCTGACTTTC
-	TRBJ2-1	TRBD2	TRBV10-2	CASGGEGRDEQFF	TGCGCCAGCGGGGGGGAGGGTAGGGATGAGCAGTTCTTC
-	TRBJ2-5	TRBD2	TRBV5-1	CASSYEGRERQETQYF	TGCGCCAGCAGCTACGAGGGGCGGGAGCGGCAAGAGACCCAGTACTTC
-	TRBJ1-4	-	TRBV30	CAWSPRQSTNEKLFF	TGTGCCTGGAGCCCTAGACAGTCAACTAATGAAAAACTGTTTTTT
-	TRBJ1-5	-	TRBV10-1	CASRRSESSNQPQHF	TGCGCCAGCAGGAGGTCCGAGAGTAGCAATCAGCCCCAGCATTTT
-	TRBJ2-1	TRBD2	TRBV28	CASSFGSGGEPSYNEQFF	TGTGCCAGCAGTTTTGGTAGCGGGGGGGAACCATCCTACAATGAGCAGTTCTTC
-	TRBJ1-2	-	TRBV5-6	CASSSTLTGPEGGYTF	TGTGCCAGCAGCTCAACACTGACAGGCCCCGAGGGTGGCTACACCTTC
-	TRBJ2-3	TRBD2	TRBV2	CASSEAGWREGDTDTQYF	TGTGCCAGCAGTGAAGCGGGATGGCGGGAGGGGGACACAGATACGCAGTATTTT
-	TRBJ2-7	-	TRBV27	CASSRRGHTYEQYF	TGTGCCAGCAGTAGGCGGGGGCACACCTACGAGCAGTACTTC
-	TRBJ2-5	-	TRBV5-1	CASSLAPGGRYGEETQYF	TGCGCCAGCAGCTTGGCCCCAGGGGGGCGGTACGGAGAAGAGACCCAGTACTTC
-	TRBJ1-1	TRBD1	TRBV7-9	CASSHRDSDRGVGTEAFF	TGTGCCAGCAGCCATAGGGACTCGGACAGGGGAGTGGGGACTGAAGCTTTCTTT
-	TRBJ1-4	-	TRBV4-1	CASSPWRGGANEKLFF	TGCGCCAGCAGCCCCTGGAGAGGAGGGGCTAATGAAAAACTGTTTTTT
few	TRBJ2-3	-	TRBV4-1	CASSPLEGTDTQYF	TGCGCCAGCAGCCCCCTGGAGGGTACAGATACGCAGTATTTT
-	TRBJ2-2	-	TRBV25-1	CASSERRYRETGELFF	TGTGCCAGCAGTGAAAGACGGTACAGGGAGACCGGGGAGCTGTTTTTT
-	TRBJ2-7	TRBD1	TRBV5-1	CASSFAETGGLYEQYF	TGCGCCAGCAGCTTCGCCGAGACAGGGGGTCTCTACGAGCAGTACTTC
-	TRBJ2-2	TRBD2	TRBV28	CASSLQGSLMGTNNTGELFF	TGTGCCAGCAGTTTACAAGGGTCGCTGATGGGGACTAACAACACCGGGGAGCTGTTTTTT
-	TRBJ2-2	TRBD1	TRBV2	CASSMDRGNTGELFF	TGTGCCAGCAGCATGGACAGGGGGAACACCGGGGAGCTGTTTTTT
-	TRBJ1-4	TRBD1	TRBV6-1	CASSCEGTDEKLFF	TGTGCCAGCAGTTGTGAAGGGACAGATGAAAAACTGTTTTTT
-	TRBJ2-7	-	TRBV5-6	CASRTWDSSSYEQYF	TGTGCCAGCAGAACCTGGGACTCCAGCTCCTACGAGCAGTACTTC
-	TRBJ2-7	-	TRBV7-9	CASSFSPGHNFYEQYF	TGTGCCAGCAGCTTTAGCCCGGGACACAATTTTTACGAGCAGTACTTC
-	TRBJ2-1	-	TRBV4-3	CASSQDPRGGWYSSNEQFF	TGCGCCAGCAGCCAAGATCCGAGGGGGGGCTGGTATAGTAGCAATGAGCAGTTCTTC